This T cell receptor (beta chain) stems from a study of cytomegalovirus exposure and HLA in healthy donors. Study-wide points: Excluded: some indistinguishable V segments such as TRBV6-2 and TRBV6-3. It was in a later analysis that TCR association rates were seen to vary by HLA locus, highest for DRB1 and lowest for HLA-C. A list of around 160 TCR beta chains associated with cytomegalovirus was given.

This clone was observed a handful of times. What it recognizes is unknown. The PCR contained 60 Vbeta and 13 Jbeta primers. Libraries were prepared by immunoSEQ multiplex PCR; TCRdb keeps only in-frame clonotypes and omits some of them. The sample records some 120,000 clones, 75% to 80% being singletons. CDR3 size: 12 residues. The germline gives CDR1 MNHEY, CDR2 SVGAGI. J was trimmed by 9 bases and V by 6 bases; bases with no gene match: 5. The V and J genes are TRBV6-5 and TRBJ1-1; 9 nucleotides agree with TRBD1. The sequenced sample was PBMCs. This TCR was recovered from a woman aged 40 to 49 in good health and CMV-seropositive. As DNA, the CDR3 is TGTGCCAGCAGGCCCACAGGGGGCAAAGCTTTCTTT. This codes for CASRPTGGKAFF.